These 25 T cell receptor beta chains were all obtained from the same sample, sequenced in a study of cytomegalovirus exposure and HLA in healthy donors. PCR primers comprised 60 Vbeta and 13 Jbeta primers. The table came from immunoSEQ multiplex PCR; TCRdb's copy has only in-frame clones and leaves some out. The sample contains some 150,000 clones, more than 65% of which appear only once. Sequences were obtained from PBMCs. All receptors derive from a woman between 45 and 65 years old in good health and CMV-seronegative.

This chain uses TRBV5-1 with TRBJ2-7; 8 bases fit TRBD1. The CDR3 spans 15 residues. Germline V gene lookup returns CDR1 SGHRS and CDR2 YFSETQ. V shed 5 bases and J 3 bases; nucleotides not matched to a gene: 10. The CDR3 reads CASRFGGQDYYEQYF. The CDR3 DNA reads as TGCGCCAGCAGATTCGGGGGACAGGATTACTACGAGCAGTACTTC. Complete variable domain (other parts from reference TRBV5-1 and TRBJ2-7): KAGVTQTPRYLIKTRGQQVTLSCSPISGHRSVSWYQQTPGQGLQFLFEYFSETQRNKGNFPGRFSGRQFSNSRSEMNVSTLELGDSALYLCASRFGGQDYYEQYFGPGTRLTVT.

The chain has TRBV11-1 and TRBJ2-7, with 14 bases matching TRBD2. The trim removed 5 bases at V and 6 bases at J, leaving 3 bases unmatched. Germline CDR1 is SGHAT and CDR2 is FQDESV (reference sequence). The CDR3 is 14 amino acids. The CDR3 is CASSVGLAGAEQYF. CDR3 bases: TGTGCCAGCAGCGTGGGACTAGCGGGGGCCGAGCAGTACTTC. Combining the CDR3 with reference TRBV11-1 and TRBJ2-7 gives the whole variable domain EAEVAQSPRYKITEKSQAVAFWCDPISGHATLYWYRQILGQGPELLVQFQDESVVDDSQLPKDRFSAERLKGVDSTLKIQPAELGDSAMYLCASSVGLAGAEQYFGPGTRLTVT.

J is TRBJ1-2 and V is TRBV7-2; D gene unclear. V dropped 1 base and J dropped 7 bases, with 10 bases sitting between them. CDR1 is SGHTA, CDR2 FQGNSA, per germline. The length of the CDR3 is 13 residues. The CDR3 DNA sequence: TGTGCCAGCAGCTTAGGTATGGGAGTTGGCTACACCTTC. It encodes CASSLGMGVGYTF.

Points on this clone: The same CDR3 arises from other DNA sequences in this sample as well. The chain has TRBV25-1 and TRBJ1-6; 7 positions agree with TRBD1. V was pared by 7 bases and J by 10 bases, with 7 bases of the junction left unmatched. CDR1 is MGHDK and CDR2 is SYGVNS in the germline V gene. CDR3 length equals 13 residues. The CDR3 loop is CASKGQGDSPLHF. Here the CDR3 DNA reads TGTGCCAGCAAGGGGCAGGGGGACTCACCCCTCCACTTT.

V is TRBV27 and J is TRBJ2-7, with D perhaps matching TRBD1 (5 bases). The V gene's germline CDR1 is MNHEY and CDR2 SMNVEV (reference sequence). This CDR3 is 12 amino acids long. V was cut by 2 bases and J by 3 bases, with 5 bases left in between. The CDR3 is CASSLRGYEQYF. CDR3 DNA: TGTGCCAGCAGTTTAAGGGGCTACGAGCAGTACTTC.

The rearrangement uses TRBV11-2 and TRBJ2-5; tentative D call: TRBD1 (5 bases). CDR1 is SGHAT, CDR2 FQNNGV, per germline. The CDR3 spans 14 residues. V lost 5 bases, J lost 1 base, and 11 bases lay in between. The CDR3 protein is CASSIDRSQETQYF. The CDR3 DNA is TGTGCCAGCAGCATCGACAGAAGCCAAGAGACCCAGTACTTC.

The J gene is TRBJ2-6, the V gene TRBV29-1; D might be TRBD2 (6 bases). The germline V and J ends were trimmed by 3 bases and 2 bases, with 8 bases remaining between them. The CDR3 runs to 14 residues. Germline CDR1 is SQVTM and CDR2 is ANQGSEA. This chain's CDR3 is CSVEGGTGANVLTF. CDR3 DNA: TGCAGCGTTGAGGGGGGTACTGGGGCCAACGTCCTGACTTTC.

This chain uses TRBV28 with TRBJ1-2; 8 bases map to TRBD1. Germline V gene sequence: CDR1 MDHEN, CDR2 SYDVKM. The CDR3 runs to 14 residues. V was pared by 4 bases and J by 8 bases, with 9 bases of the junction left unmatched. In DNA form, the CDR3 reads TGTGCCAGCAGTTCGACAGGGGAATCGAGGGGCTACACCTTC. Amino acid sequence: CASSSTGESRGYTF.

V and J are TRBV6-5 and TRBJ2-7; 7 bases align to TRBD1. J was trimmed by 3 bases and V by 8 bases; bases with no gene match: 13. CDR1 and CDR2 (germline): MNHEY, SVGAGI. The CDR3 consists of 15 residues. CDR3 residues: CASRVSGTADYEQYF. Written as DNA, the CDR3 is TGTGCCAGCCGGGTCTCCGGGACAGCTGACTACGAGCAGTACTTC.

The chain uses TRBV5-1 and TRBJ1-1, with 8 bases lining up with TRBD1. With V trimmed by 1 base and J by 1 base, 6 bases remained unmatched. This CDR3 comprises 16 residues. Germline V lookup: CDR1 SGHRS, CDR2 YFSETQ. This chain's CDR3 is CASSLPGGQENTEAFF. CDR3 sequence (DNA): TGCGCCAGCAGCTTGCCCGGGGGACAGGAGAACACTGAAGCTTTCTTT.

J is TRBJ2-2 and V is TRBV7-2; D gene unclear. Trimming removed 2 bases from V and 3 bases from J, with 7 bases in between. The CDR3 extends over 14 amino acids. CDR1 and CDR2 from the germline V gene are SGHTA and FQGNSA. The CDR3 nucleotides read TGTGCCAGCAGCTTATACACATACACCGGGGAGCTGTTTTTT. Residues: CASSLYTYTGELFF.

The V and J genes are TRBV28 and TRBJ1-5; unclear D gene. Deletions cut 2 bases from V and 5 bases from J, with 7 bases between. Germline V CDR1 and CDR2: MDHEN, SYDVKM. The CDR3 is made up of 13 amino acids. The CDR3 nucleotides are TGTGCCAGCAGTTTAAGTATAGATCAGCCCCAGCATTTT. It translates to CASSLSIDQPQHF.

This clone was counted between two and nine times. The chain employs TRBV11-2 and TRBJ1-1, with D perhaps TRBD1 (6 bases). The V gene's germline CDR1 is SGHAT and CDR2 FQNNGV. The ends were cut back, 1 base at V and 0 bases at J, with 21 bases in the middle. This CDR3 is built from 19 residues. As DNA, the CDR3 is TGTGCCAGCAGCTTAGGTATTAGCTCAGCCCGGACAGTGAACACTGAAGCTTTCTTT. Its translation: CASSLGISSARTVNTEAFF.

This sequence joins TRBV7-2 and TRBJ2-3, with a tentative D call TRBD2 (5 bases). CDR3 length: 16 residues. Germline lookup yields CDR1 SGHTA and CDR2 FQGNSA. Trimming removed 5 bases at V and 2 bases at J, with 17 bases between. Written as DNA, the CDR3 is TGTGCCAGCAGCCCCGGACTTGTGACTTTCACAGATACGCAGTATTTT. Its translation is CASSPGLVTFTDTQYF.

CDR3 nucleotide sequence: TGTGCCAGCAGCCCAAGCGGTGCCAAAAACATTCAGTACTTC. Its translation is CASSPSGAKNIQYF. V and J are TRBV7-9 and TRBJ2-4, with TRBD2 as a possible D gene (5 bases). The V end was cut by 5 bases, the J end by 1 base, with 9 bases between. This CDR3 region has 14 residues. CDR1 and CDR2 (germline): SEHNR, FQNEAQ (reference sequence).

This clone was seen a handful of times. V gene TRBV27 combines with J gene TRBJ2-6; no firm D call. The ends were cut back, 4 bases at V and 2 bases at J, with 6 bases in the middle. CDR3 length equals 14 residues. Germline-derived CDR1 and CDR2 are MNHEY and SMNVEV (reference sequence). The CDR3 nucleotides read TGTGCCAGCAGTTGGAGAGCTGGGGCCAACGTCCTGACTTTC. Encoded protein: CASSWRAGANVLTF.

This chain joins TRBV20-1 and TRBJ2-5, with 7 nucleotides matching TRBD2. CDR1 is DFQATT, CDR2 SNEGSKA, per germline (reference sequence). This CDR3 comprises 11 residues. V gave up 6 bases and J gave up 5 bases; unmatched junction bases: 3. The CDR3 DNA sequence: TGCAGTGCCCGGGGGGTGGAGACCCAGTACTTC. Its translation is CSARGVETQYF.

The J gene is TRBJ2-5, the V gene TRBV4-1, with TRBD1 as a possible D gene (5 bases). The last part of the DNA fits TRBJ2-7 better; the J call may be wrong. The germline gives CDR1 MGHRA, CDR2 YSYEKL. This CDR3 contains 14 residues. The CDR3 is CASSLSTDTYEQYF. The CDR3 DNA reads as TGCGCCAGCAGCCTATCGACAGATACCTACGAGCAGTACTTC.

This clone was seen just once. The J gene is TRBJ1-2, the V gene TRBV30, with 8 bases fitting TRBD1. The CDR3 sequence is 14 residues long. The trim removed 1 base at V and 4 bases at J, leaving 5 bases unmatched. Germline V lookup: CDR1 GTSNPN, CDR2 SVGIG (reference sequence). The CDR3 reads CAWSADRGSYGYTF. The DNA for the CDR3 is TGTGCCTGGAGTGCCGACAGGGGCTCCTATGGCTACACCTTC. Filled out from reference TRBV30 and TRBJ1-2, the complete variable domain reads SQTIHQWPATLVQPVGSPLSLECTVEGTSNPNLYWYRQAAGRGLQLLFYSVGIGQISSEVPQNLSASRPQDRQFILSSKKLLLSDSGFYLCAWSADRGSYGYTFGSGTRLTVV.

There are a few counts of this clone. V gene TRBV7-9 combines with J gene TRBJ1-4, with D possibly TRBD1 on 6 matching bases. The CDR3 contains 15 residues. The V gene lost 5 bases and the J gene lost 8 bases, with 18 bases spanning the gap. CDR1 and CDR2 (germline): SEHNR, FQNEAQ (reference sequence). The CDR3 region is CASSTINRAGEKLFF. CDR3 DNA sequence: TGTGCCAGCAGCACAATCAACAGGGCAGGGGAAAAACTGTTTTTT. The full variable domain, completed using reference TRBV7-9 and TRBJ1-4, is DTGVSQNPRHKITKRGQNVTFRCDPISEHNRLYWYRQTLGQGPEFLTYFQNEAQLEKSRLLSDRFSAERPKGSFSTLEIQRTEQGDSAMYLCASSTINRAGEKLFFGSGTQLSVL.

V is TRBV4-1 and J is TRBJ1-2; no reliable D call. Looked up from germline, CDR1 is MGHRA and CDR2 is YSYEKL. V lost 1 base to trimming and J lost 8 bases, with 11 bases between them. The CDR3 length is 13 residues. CDR3 protein: CASSQVEGGGYTF. The CDR3, as DNA: TGCGCCAGCAGCCAAGTCGAGGGTGGCGGCTACACCTTC.

The chain carries TRBV9 and TRBJ1-6; D is ambiguous. CDR1 and CDR2 (germline): SGDLS, YYNGEE. The length of the CDR3 is 16 residues. V was clipped by 3 bases and J by 0 bases, with 10 bases between them. DNA of the CDR3: TGTGCCAGCAGCGCACGAGAGAGCTCCTATAATTCACCCCTCCACTTT. It is translated as CASSARESSYNSPLHF.

The J gene is TRBJ1-2, the V gene TRBV6-5, with a possible D match to TRBD1 (5 bases). The CDR3 extends over 14 amino acids. V was shortened by 5 bases and J by 4 bases, with 14 bases between the two germline ends. From germline, CDR1 is MNHEY and CDR2 SVGAGI. The chain's CDR3 is CASSRDFPTYGYTF. Here the CDR3 DNA reads TGTGCCAGCAGTCGGGACTTCCCCACCTATGGCTACACCTTC.

This chain connects TRBV25-1 to TRBJ2-3; D is undetermined. Trimming cost V 2 bases and J 6 bases, with 9 bases left between them. This CDR3 region has 13 residues. The germline V gene encodes CDR1 MGHDK and CDR2 SYGVNS. The CDR3 loop is CASSEHQLDTQYF. CDR3 nucleotides: TGTGCCAGCAGTGAACACCAGTTGGATACGCAGTATTTT.

The chain carries TRBV6-1 and TRBJ1-2, with 9 bases fitting TRBD1. The CDR3 sequence is 13 residues long. With 4 bases clipped from V and 6 bases from J, the junction kept 3 bases outside the gene matches. The germline gives CDR1 MNHNS, CDR2 SASEGT. In DNA form, the CDR3 reads TGTGCCAGCAGTGGGGACAGGGATAATGGCTACACCTTC. Protein product: CASSGDRDNGYTF.